The following is a TCR beta chain sequence with its context. Antigen unknown. The data originate from a study of T cell responses to AZD1222 COVID-19 vaccine. Overall study context: Recipients boosted at about 4 weeks or about 12 weeks are pooled. Study-wide points: The donors showed a predominance of white British ancestry and of females, with possible underestimation of clonal diversity. At study baseline, merely more than 5 AZD1222 recipients were seropositive. Following two doses of AZD1222, Spike-specific TCR breadth and depth rose.

Clones were sequenced by immunoSEQ multiplex PCR, and TCRdb holds only the in-frame ones, with some missing. This table has 40,000 to 45,000 clones, 80% appearing once. This CDR3 comprises 16 residues. Per the germline V gene, CDR1 is WSHSY and CDR2 is SAAADI. The J segment lost 8 bases and the V segment lost 5 bases, leaving 16 bases of the junction unmatched. The TCR was taken from an adult in good health. The J gene is TRBJ1-2, the V gene TRBV10-2, with 8 bases fitting TRBD1. Sequencing was performed on peripheral blood, taken on day 0 of AZD1222 vaccination. CDR3: CASSPPEGQGFNGYTF. The CDR3 nucleotides are TGCGCCAGCAGTCCACCCGAAGGACAGGGATTCAACGGCTACACCTTC.